This is a list of T cell receptor beta chains from one sample in a study of shared clonotypes between healthy human individuals. Libraries were prepared by immunoSEQ multiplex PCR; TCRdb keeps only in-frame clonotypes and omits some of them. The repertoire holds approximately 980,000 clones, with over 60% as singletons. Sequenced: memory CD4+ T cells sorted from blood. The source of these receptors is a man younger than 30 in good health. The CDR3 runs from the conserved cysteine through the conserved F or W. A D gene is named only where the DNA matches it firmly. Some rows mark clone size as missing; the rest say once, few, many or name a class of expanded clone.

V	size	D	J	CDR3	DNA
TRBV4-3	-	TRBD2	TRBJ2-7	CASSYAAGGNYEQYF	TGCGCCAGCAGCTATGCAGCGGGAGGAAACTACGAGCAGTACTTC
TRBV18	-	TRBD2	TRBJ2-3	CASSPPLAGGSTQYF	TGTGCCAGCTCACCACCGTTAGCGGGGGGGAGTACGCAGTATTTT
TRBV4-1	-	TRBD1	TRBJ2-1	CASSQIIPRQGFGNNEQFF	TGCGCCAGCAGCCAAATTATACCGCGACAGGGATTTGGTAACAATGAGCAGTTCTTC
TRBV29-1	-	-	TRBJ2-4	CSVGDFGKNIQYF	TGCAGCGTTGGGGATTTCGGCAAAAACATTCAGTACTTC
TRBV5-1	-	-	TRBJ2-7	CASSLGQASSYEQYF	TGCGCCAGCAGCTTGGGACAGGCGAGCTCCTACGAGCAGTACTTC
TRBV6-1	-	TRBD2	TRBJ2-7	CASRAGTSGGYEQYF	TGTGCCAGCAGAGCCGGGACTAGCGGGGGGTACGAGCAGTACTTC
TRBV5-6	-	-	TRBJ1-1	CASSLDRETTEAFF	TGTGCCAGCAGCTTGGACAGGGAGACCACTGAAGCTTTCTTT
TRBV5-6	few	-	TRBJ1-6	CASSVGVNSPLHF	TGTGCCAGCTCTGTCGGGGTAAATTCACCCCTCCACTTT
TRBV2	-	-	TRBJ2-2	CASSVFMGQTGELFF	TGTGCCAGCAGTGTTTTTATGGGGCAGACCGGGGAGCTGTTTTTT
TRBV2	-	TRBD1	TRBJ2-5	CASSGTGGAQTQYF	TGTGCCAGCAGCGGGACAGGGGGCGCGCAGACCCAGTACTTC
TRBV18	few	-	TRBJ1-2	CASSPQSNYGYTF	TGTGCCAGCTCACCCCAGAGTAACTATGGCTACACCTTC
TRBV5-6	-	-	TRBJ2-7	CATEGAGGSTEQYF	TGTGCCACCGAAGGAGCGGGTGGATCTACCGAGCAGTACTTC
TRBV6-5	-	-	TRBJ1-2	CASSFGPTYGYTF	TGTGCCAGCAGTTTTGGGCCAACCTATGGCTACACCTTC
TRBV19	-	TRBD1	TRBJ1-4	CASQPGQGPNEKLFF	TGTGCCAGTCAACCGGGACAGGGCCCAAATGAAAAACTGTTTTTT
TRBV27	-	-	TRBJ2-7	CASSLGRGIKISSYEQYF	TGTGCCAGCAGTTTGGGGCGCGGGATCAAAATCAGCTCCTACGAGCAGTACTTC
TRBV7-2	-	TRBD2	TRBJ2-2	CASSLAGGTGELFF	TGTGCCAGCAGCTTAGCGGGAGGGACCGGGGAGCTGTTTTTT
TRBV9	-	TRBD1	TRBJ2-1	CASSVSGTGRNEQFF	TGTGCCAGCAGCGTATCTGGGACAGGGCGGAATGAGCAGTTCTTC
TRBV9	-	-	TRBJ2-1	CASSAPIDFSGDYNEQFF	TGTGCCAGCAGCGCACCTATCGATTTTTCCGGGGACTACAATGAGCAGTTCTTC
TRBV5-5	-	TRBD1	TRBJ2-1	CASSFRQGNEQFF	TGTGCCAGCAGCTTTCGACAGGGTAATGAGCAGTTCTTC
TRBV7-2	-	TRBD2	TRBJ2-1	CASSPSGGASNEQFF	TGTGCCAGCAGTCCTAGCGGGGGGGCCTCCAATGAGCAGTTCTTC
TRBV4-2	-	TRBD2	TRBJ2-7	CASSPSLAGVSYEQYF	TGTGCCAGCAGCCCAAGCCTAGCGGGGGTGTCCTACGAGCAGTACTTC
TRBV10-3	-	TRBD1	TRBJ1-1	CAIRRDSLAEAFF	TGTGCCATCAGGAGGGACAGCCTTGCTGAAGCTTTCTTT
TRBV29-1	-	TRBD1	TRBJ2-1	CSVPQGARNEQFF	TGCAGCGTTCCACAGGGGGCGAGAAATGAGCAGTTCTTC
TRBV11-2	-	-	TRBJ1-1	CASSLVGSNTEAFF	TGTGCCAGCAGCTTAGTTGGGTCTAACACTGAAGCTTTCTTT
TRBV6-1	-	-	TRBJ1-3	CASTSGNTIYF	TGTGCCAGCACTTCGGGAAACACCATATATTTT
TRBV5-1	once	TRBD1	TRBJ2-2	CASSFTGTVNTGELFF	TGCGCCAGCAGCTTCACCGGGACAGTGAACACCGGGGAGCTGTTTTTT
TRBV28	-	-	TRBJ1-3	CASSFMTSGYSGNTIYF	TGTGCCAGCAGTTTTATGACTTCAGGGTACTCTGGAAACACCATATATTTT
TRBV7-3	few	-	TRBJ2-3	CASSPSVVSTDTQYF	TGTGCCAGCAGCCCCTCAGTGGTTAGCACAGATACGCAGTATTTT
TRBV18	-	-	TRBJ2-7	CASSPAGNYEQYF	TGTGCCAGCTCACCAGCAGGAAACTACGAGCAGTACTTC
TRBV27	-	-	TRBJ1-5	CASSLSGFPGRGGNQPQHF	TGTGCCAGCAGTTTAAGTGGGTTTCCGGGGCGGGGTGGCAATCAGCCCCAGCATTTT
TRBV27	once	-	TRBJ1-1	CASSLVGGRDTEAFF	TGTGCCAGCAGTTTAGTGGGGGGAAGGGACACTGAAGCTTTCTTT
TRBV9	-	-	TRBJ1-4	CASTRGGANEKLFF	TGTGCCAGTACCCGGGGGGGTGCTAATGAAAAACTGTTTTTT
TRBV5-1	few	TRBD2	TRBJ2-5	CASSLGLAGQSLETQYF	TGCGCCAGCAGCTTGGGGCTAGCGGGACAGAGTTTGGAGACCCAGTACTTC
TRBV11-3	-	-	TRBJ1-1	CASSQTPTVEAFF	TGTGCCAGCAGCCAGACACCGACAGTTGAAGCTTTCTTT
TRBV9	-	TRBD1	TRBJ2-5	CASSVARGQETQYF	TGTGCCAGCAGCGTGGCCAGGGGGCAAGAGACCCAGTACTTC
TRBV5-6	-	-	TRBJ2-3	CASSLPSGTQYF	TGTGCCAGCAGCTTGCCTTCGGGTACGCAGTATTTT
TRBV5-1	once	TRBD1	TRBJ2-1	CASGNGTAFNEQFF	TGCGCCAGCGGGAACGGGACAGCCTTTAATGAGCAGTTCTTC
TRBV30	-	-	TRBJ2-7	CARGYKDEQYF	TGTGCCAGGGGGTATAAAGACGAGCAGTACTTC
TRBV28	-	-	TRBJ1-1	CASSLRRDTEAFF	TGTGCCAGCAGTTTACGCAGGGACACTGAAGCTTTCTTT
TRBV7-2	-	TRBD1	TRBJ2-1	CASSLRQGGIYNEQFF	TGTGCCAGCAGCCTAAGACAGGGGGGTATCTACAATGAGCAGTTCTTC
TRBV19	-	-	TRBJ1-5	CASSLDSNQPQHF	TGTGCCAGTAGTCTCGACAGTAATCAGCCCCAGCATTTT
TRBV4-1	-	-	TRBJ1-2	CASSQGRGGGDYGYTF	TGCGCCAGCAGCCAAGGTCGCGGGGGCGGAGACTATGGCTACACCTTC
TRBV6-6	-	-	TRBJ2-5	CASSYTAGPQETQYF	TGTGCCAGCAGTTACACCGCCGGGCCTCAAGAGACCCAGTACTTC
TRBV5-4	-	TRBD2	TRBJ2-3	CASSILAGGSDTQYF	TGTGCCAGCAGCATACTAGCGGGAGGTTCAGATACGCAGTATTTT
TRBV5-4	-	-	TRBJ1-2	CASSPGPGGRENYGYTF	TGTGCCAGCAGCCCTGGCCCTGGGGGGAGAGAGAACTATGGCTACACCTTC
TRBV30	-	-	TRBJ2-5	CAWGQKETQYF	TGTGCCTGGGGACAGAAAGAGACCCAGTACTTC
TRBV29-1	-	-	TRBJ2-7	CSVDSGNVNYEQYF	TGCAGCGTTGATTCCGGTAATGTGAACTACGAGCAGTACTTC